This T cell receptor beta chain was identified in a study of shared clonotypes between healthy human individuals. Study information: Donors had three CD4 naive, three CD4 memory, two CD8 naive and one CD8 memory plate apiece.

Turning to this clone: Its antigen is currently unknown.

In the naive CD8 group, cells lacked CD45RO and were positively selected for CCR7, so terminally differentiated effector memory CD45RA+ cells were left out. The germline V gene encodes CDR1 GTSNPN and CDR2 SVGIG (reference sequence). This CDR3 is built from 14 residues. Deletions cut 2 bases from V and 0 bases from J, with 9 bases between. Study-wide points: Naive CD4 clonotypes were shared across several donors at roughly 5.5%.

The authors split each subset's genomic DNA evenly across several immunoSEQ plates. Replicate PCRs run on sorted subsets employed around 200 ng DNA, approximately 30,000 T cell genomes. Data came from immunoSEQ multiplex PCR; TCRdb stores just in-frame clones and leaves some out. Among nearly 2 million clones listed, approximately 94% were seen once. The sequence was obtained from a man aged 18-30 years in good health. The rearrangement uses TRBV30 and TRBJ2-3, with no clear D. Specimen: naive CD8+ T cells sorted from blood. The CDR3 is CAWSRTSSTDTQYF. The CDR3 region has the DNA TGTGCCTGGAGTCGGACCTCTAGCACAGATACGCAGTATTTT.